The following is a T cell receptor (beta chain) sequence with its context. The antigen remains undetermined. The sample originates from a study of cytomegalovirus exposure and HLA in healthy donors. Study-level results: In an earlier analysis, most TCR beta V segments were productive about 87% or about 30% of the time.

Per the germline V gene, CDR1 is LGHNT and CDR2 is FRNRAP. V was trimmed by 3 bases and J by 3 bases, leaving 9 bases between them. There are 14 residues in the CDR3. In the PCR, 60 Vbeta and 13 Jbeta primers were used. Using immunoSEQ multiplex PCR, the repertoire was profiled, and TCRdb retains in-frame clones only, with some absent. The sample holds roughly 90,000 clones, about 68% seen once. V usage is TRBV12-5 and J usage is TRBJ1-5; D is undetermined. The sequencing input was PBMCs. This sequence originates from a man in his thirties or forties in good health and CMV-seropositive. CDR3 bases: TGTGCTAGTGGTTTCGGAGGTGACAATCAGCCCCAGCATTTT. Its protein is CASGFGGDNQPQHF.